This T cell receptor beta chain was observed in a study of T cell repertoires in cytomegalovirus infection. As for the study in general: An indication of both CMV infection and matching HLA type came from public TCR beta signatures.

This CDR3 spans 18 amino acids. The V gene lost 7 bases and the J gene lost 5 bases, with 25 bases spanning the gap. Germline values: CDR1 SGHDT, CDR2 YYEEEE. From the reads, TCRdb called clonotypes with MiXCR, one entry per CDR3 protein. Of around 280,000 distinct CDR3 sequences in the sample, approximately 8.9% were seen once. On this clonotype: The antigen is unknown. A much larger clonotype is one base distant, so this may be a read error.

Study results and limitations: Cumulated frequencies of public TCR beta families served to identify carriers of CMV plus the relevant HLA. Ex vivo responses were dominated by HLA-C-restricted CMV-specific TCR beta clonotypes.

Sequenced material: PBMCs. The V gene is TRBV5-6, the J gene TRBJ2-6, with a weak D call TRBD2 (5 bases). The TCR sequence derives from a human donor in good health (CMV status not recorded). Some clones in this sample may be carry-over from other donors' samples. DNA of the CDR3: TGTGCCAGCGAGGGAATGGGCGGCGATTTATCTAGGGCCAACGTCCTGACTTTC. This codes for CASEGMGGDLSRANVLTF.